This T cell receptor beta chain was recovered during a study of metastatic and nonmetastatic thyroid tumors. In the study overall: Repertoires of blood and of tissue (tumor or nodule) from malignant and benign thyroid patients were compared.

The germline V gene encodes CDR1 SGDLS and CDR2 YYNGEE. The CDR3 length is 13 residues. Deletions cut 3 bases from V and 14 bases from J, with 20 bases between. Overall study results and limits: Within blood and tumor, benign nodules reportedly had significantly lower TCR beta diversity than malignant thyroid tumors did.

Thyroid surgery had not been preceded by any treatment in any patient. MiXCR was used by TCRdb to re-call the PCR reads. The table has about 33,000 clones, 15% to 20% seen once. In the case of this clone: Its target is not known.

The rearrangement joins TRBV9 to TRBJ1-1; a possible D gene is TRBD1 (5 bases). The clonotype originates from a female donor with papillary thyroid cancer or a benign thyroid nodule (not recorded which). Some clones in this sample may be carry-over from other donors' samples. The specimen was blood. CDR3 coding DNA: TGTGCCAGCAGCGCGGGGGTGGGAGCTGAATCATTCTTT. Translated: CASSAGVGAESFF.